The 32 T cell receptor beta chains presented below share a single source sample, sequenced in a study of blood T cell repertoires in COVID-19. Sequencing used immunoSEQ multiplex PCR; TCRdb keeps in-frame clones, though not all of them. The repertoire holds roughly 250,000 clones, with about 91% as singletons. The sequenced material came from PBMCs or T cells enriched from blood (not recorded which). These receptor sequences come from a woman aged 35 to 49 with acute COVID-19.

This sequence joins TRBV10-3 and TRBJ2-2; tentatively, D is TRBD2 (7 bases). The CDR3 is 15 residues long. Germline-derived CDR1 and CDR2 are ENHRY and SYGVKD. The V end lost 10 bases, the J end lost 3 bases, and 18 bases lay between the germline ends. The CDR3 sequence: CATAGAGVDTGELFF. In DNA form, the CDR3 reads TGTGCCACCGCGGGGGCGGGAGTAGACACCGGGGAGCTGTTTTTT.

This clone came up a few times. This chain connects TRBV19 to TRBJ1-2; possible D gene TRBD1, 6 bases. The germline CDR1 and CDR2 sequences are LNHDA and SQIVND (reference sequence). V was clipped by 10 bases and J by 1 base, with 13 bases between them. This CDR3 comprises 13 residues. This CDR3 reads CATTGKYNYGYTF. In nucleotides, the CDR3 is TGTGCCACCACAGGGAAATATAACTATGGCTACACCTTC.

The chain is built from TRBV27 and TRBJ1-2, with TRBD1 matching 8 bases. CDR1 is MNHEY, CDR2 SMNVEV, per germline (reference sequence). The junction had 7 bases not matched to a gene; V was cut back by 4 bases and J by 0 bases. The length of the CDR3 is 16 residues. The CDR3 region has the DNA TGTGCCAGCAGTTGGACAGGGAGTGAGACTAACTATGGCTACACCTTC. Translating gives CASSWTGSETNYGYTF.

The chain links TRBV5-5 to TRBJ2-3; 7 bases agree with TRBD1. CDR3 length equals 16 residues. Germline-derived CDR1 and CDR2 are SGHKS and YYEKEE (reference sequence). With 4 bases clipped from V and 2 bases from J, the junction kept 10 bases outside the gene matches. As DNA, the CDR3 is TGTGCCAGCAGCCGTAGAACCGGGACAGACACAGATACGCAGTATTTT. It codes for CASSRRTGTDTDTQYF.

The CDR3: CASSPPSGRVNNEQFF. Written as DNA, the CDR3 is TGTGCCAGCTCACCACCGAGCGGGAGGGTTAACAATGAGCAGTTCTTC. V and J are TRBV18 and TRBJ2-1; TRBD2 agrees at 10 bases. J was trimmed by 5 bases and V by 0 bases; bases with no gene match: 4. CDR3 size: 16 residues. Germline V gives CDR1 KGHSH, CDR2 LQKENI.

This chain uses TRBV5-1 with TRBJ1-2, with D unclear. This CDR3 is built from 15 residues. The V gene's germline CDR1 is SGHRS and CDR2 YFSETQ. Trimming shortened V by 0 bases and J by 0 bases, and 9 bases separated the two germline ends. This chain's CDR3 is CASSLVLDSNYGYTF. For the CDR3, the DNA is TGCGCCAGCAGCTTGGTCTTAGACTCTAACTATGGCTACACCTTC.

The V call is TRBV19, the J call TRBJ2-1; TRBD2 matches at 7 bases. The CDR3 totals 15 residues. CDR1 and CDR2 from the germline V gene are LNHDA and SQIVND (reference sequence). The V segment lost 4 bases and the J segment 0 bases; nucleotides outside the gene matches: 3. This CDR3 is CASSTSGGSYNEQFF. Here the CDR3 DNA reads TGTGCCAGTAGTACCTCGGGGGGCTCCTACAATGAGCAGTTCTTC.

In this sample, this clone turned up a few times. The sample carries other DNA sequences with the same CDR3. The rearrangement joins TRBV28 to TRBJ2-7; no reliable D call. Trimming stripped 3 bases from V and 3 bases from J, with 6 bases between. Germline lookup yields CDR1 MDHEN and CDR2 SYDVKM. The CDR3 extends over 12 amino acids. CDR3 region: CASSFQNYEQYF. CDR3 coding DNA: TGTGCCAGCAGTTTTCAAAACTACGAGCAGTACTTC. Full variable domain (remainder filled in from reference TRBV28 and TRBJ2-7): DVKVTQSSRYLVKRTGEKVFLECVQDMDHENMFWYRQDPGLGLRLIYFSYDVKMKEKGDIPEGYSVSREKKERFSLILESASTNQTSMYLCASSFQNYEQYFGPGTRLTVT.

This rearrangement joins TRBV3-1 (or the pseudogene TRBV3-2) to TRBJ2-7, with TRBD1 as a possible D gene (5 bases). Trimming removed 2 bases from V and 7 bases from J, with 9 bases in between. The CDR3 totals 12 residues. CDR1 and CDR2 from the germline V gene are LGHDT and YNNKEL (reference sequence). The CDR3 spells CASSQPGKEQYF. DNA of the CDR3: TGTGCCAGCAGCCAACCAGGGAAAGAGCAGTACTTC.

The genes are TRBV3-1 (or the pseudogene TRBV3-2) and TRBJ1-6; the D is unclear. Germline V gives CDR1 LGHDT, CDR2 YNNKEL (reference sequence). The CDR3 totals 15 residues. Trimming pared 4 bases from V and 3 bases from J, leaving 10 bases between. This chain's CDR3 is CASSLRRGYNSPLHF. CDR3 DNA sequence: TGTGCCAGCAGCCTTCGGCGGGGCTATAATTCACCCCTCCACTTT.

V is TRBV7-9 and J is TRBJ2-1; 10 bases map to TRBD2. With V trimmed by 2 bases and J by 4 bases, 2 bases remained unmatched. CDR3 length: 15 residues. The germline V gene encodes CDR1 SEHNR and CDR2 FQNEAQ (reference sequence). The CDR3 loop is CASSLLAGVYNEQFF. CDR3 sequence (DNA): TGTGCCAGCAGCTTACTAGCGGGAGTATACAATGAGCAGTTCTTC.

The CDR3 spells CASSLGAREQFF. In DNA, the CDR3 is TGTGCCAGTAGTTTGGGGGCTCGTGAGCAGTTCTTC. The chain combines TRBV19 with TRBJ2-1; tentative D call: TRBD1 (6 bases). Trimming shortened V by 5 bases and J by 9 bases, and 11 bases separated the two germline ends. The CDR3 spans 12 residues. CDR1 LNHDA and CDR2 SQIVND come from the germline V gene (reference sequence).

The rearrangement links TRBV13 to TRBJ2-1; 7 bases line up with TRBD2. Germline V gene lookup returns CDR1 PRHDT and CDR2 FYEKMQ (reference sequence). The V segment lost 3 bases and the J segment 6 bases; nucleotides outside the gene matches: 8. This CDR3 has 15 amino acids. The chain's CDR3 is CASSLGQGGVNEQFF. The CDR3 DNA reads as TGTGCCAGCAGCTTGGGGCAGGGAGGGGTCAATGAGCAGTTCTTC. The entire variable domain, with the rest obtained from reference TRBV13 and TRBJ2-1, is as follows: AAGVIQSPRHLIKEKRETATLKCYPIPRHDTVYWYQQGPGQDPQFLISFYEKMQSDKGSIPDRFSAQQFSDYHSELNMSSLELGDSALYFCASSLGQGGVNEQFFGPGTRLTVL.

V usage is TRBV5-4 and J usage is TRBJ2-5; TRBD2 agrees at 9 bases. Germline CDR1 SGHNT, CDR2 YYREEE (reference sequence). This CDR3 is 15 amino acids long. The V segment lost 4 bases and the J segment 3 bases; nucleotides outside the gene matches: 7. DNA of the CDR3: TGTGCCAGCAGCCAAGGACTAGCGACTGAAGAGACCCAGTACTTC. This sequence encodes CASSQGLATEETQYF.

V is TRBV9 and J is TRBJ1-1; 8 nucleotides match TRBD1. Germline V gene sequence: CDR1 SGDLS, CDR2 YYNGEE. The ends lost 0 bases at V and 8 bases at J; junction bases unmatched: 6. This CDR3 has 14 residues. The CDR3 region is CASSVDRDRQEAFF. CDR3 sequence (DNA): TGTGCCAGCAGCGTAGATAGGGACAGGCAGGAAGCTTTCTTT.

The V call is TRBV5-1, the J call TRBJ2-5; perhaps TRBD2 as D (6 bases). Trimming left V 4 bases short and J 4 bases short, with 14 bases between. Germline CDR1 and CDR2: SGHRS and YFSETQ. There are 14 residues in the CDR3. The CDR3 loop reads CASSRGLPGETQYF. CDR3 nucleotides: TGCGCCAGCAGCAGGGGACTCCCCGGAGAGACCCAGTACTTC.

On this clone itself: Other DNA sequences of this sample code for an identical CDR3. CDR3 region: CASSLAGVSYNEQFF. In DNA form, the CDR3 reads TGCGCCAGCAGCTTGGCGGGAGTCTCCTACAATGAGCAGTTCTTC. The V gene is TRBV5-1, the J gene TRBJ2-1, with D possibly being TRBD2 (6 bases). Germline assignment: CDR1 SGHRS and CDR2 YFSETQ. Trimming took off 0 bases at V and 0 bases at J, with 7 bases between the two ends. The length of the CDR3 is 15 residues.

The chain carries TRBV14 and TRBJ2-1; 10 bases align to TRBD2. CDR3 length: 15 amino acids. V trimming: 5 bases; J trimming: 0 bases; junction bases outside the gene matches: 1. Germline CDR1 and CDR2: SGHDN and FVKESK. In nucleotides, the CDR3 is TGTGCCAGCAGCATAGCGGGGGGCTCCTACAATGAGCAGTTCTTC. Translation gives CASSIAGGSYNEQFF.

This chain links TRBV7-6 with TRBJ1-3, with D possibly being TRBD1 (6 bases). CDR1 and CDR2 from the germline V gene are SGHVS and FNYEAQ. V was cut by 5 bases and J by 0 bases, with 11 bases left in between. CDR3 size: 15 residues. This CDR3 is CASSPGQFSGNTIYF. The CDR3, as DNA: TGTGCCAGCAGCCCCGGACAGTTCTCTGGAAACACCATATATTTT.

The rearrangement links TRBV30 to TRBJ1-2; D is perhaps TRBD1 (6 bases). CDR1 is GTSNPN and CDR2 is SVGIG in the germline V gene (reference sequence). V shed 0 bases and J shed 4 bases, with 9 bases lying between them. The CDR3 runs 13 residues. This CDR3 is CAWSVGGLYGYTF. CDR3 in DNA: TGTGCCTGGAGTGTAGGGGGTCTCTATGGCTACACCTTC. Combining the CDR3 with reference TRBV30 and TRBJ1-2 gives the whole variable domain SQTIHQWPATLVQPVGSPLSLECTVEGTSNPNLYWYRQAAGRGLQLLFYSVGIGQISSEVPQNLSASRPQDRQFILSSKKLLLSDSGFYLCAWSVGGLYGYTFGSGTRLTVV.

The chain uses TRBV24-1 and TRBJ2-1; TRBD2 matches 8 bases. The CDR3 sequence is 14 residues long. Unmatched junction bases numbered 12, after V lost 6 bases and J lost 12 bases. The germline V gene encodes CDR1 KGHDR and CDR2 SFDVKD. CDR3 residues: CATSRRGDISRQFF. CDR3 sequence (DNA): TGTGCCACCAGTAGGCGGGGGGATATCTCGAGGCAGTTCTTC.

A single count supports this clone. The V and J genes are TRBV24-1 and TRBJ1-6; D is undetermined. The CDR3 has 14 residues. Germline CDR1 is KGHDR and CDR2 is SFDVKD. Trimming stripped 12 bases from V and 0 bases from J, with 11 bases between. The CDR3 sequence: CAPSGSSYNSPLHF. CDR3 sequence (DNA): TGTGCCCCCTCAGGAAGCTCCTATAATTCACCCCTCCACTTT.

The chain joins TRBV19 to TRBJ1-1; D is undetermined. The CDR3 runs 13 residues. V lost 5 bases and J 1 base, leaving 8 bases between the germline ends. CDR1 is LNHDA and CDR2 is SQIVND in the germline V gene (reference sequence). The CDR3 bases are TGTGCCAGTAGTTTACAGCCGAACACTGAAGCTTTCTTT. Amino acid sequence: CASSLQPNTEAFF.

This rearrangement joins TRBV5-6 to TRBJ1-6; D is unresolved. V dropped 0 bases and J dropped 5 bases, with 12 bases sitting between them. This CDR3 region has 16 residues. CDR1 is SGHDT and CDR2 is YYEEEE in the germline V gene. CDR3 residues: CASSLAAADHNSPLHF. CDR3 sequence (DNA): TGTGCCAGCAGCTTGGCCGCGGCAGATCATAATTCACCCCTCCACTTT.

CDR3 in amino acids: CASSLSETTGELFF. CDR3 in DNA: TGCGCCAGCAGCTTGTCTGAGACTACCGGGGAGCTGTTTTTT. The chain carries TRBV5-1 and TRBJ2-2, with unresolved D. This CDR3 is built from 14 residues. Trimming left V 1 base short and J 5 bases short, with 9 bases between. Per germline, CDR1 SGHRS and CDR2 YFSETQ.

This chain links TRBV5-4 with TRBJ1-6, with D unresolved. CDR1 is SGHNT, CDR2 YYREEE, per germline (reference sequence). CDR3 size: 19 residues. With 0 bases removed from V and 0 bases from J, the gap between germline ends came to 16 bases. The CDR3 DNA reads as TGTGCCAGCAGCTTGGGAGTTGGAGAGCCAAGCTCCTATAATTCACCCCTCCACTTT. This encodes CASSLGVGEPSSYNSPLHF.

The chain carries TRBV6-2 or TRBV6-3 and TRBJ2-3; TRBD2 matches at 14 bases. The CDR3 has 18 amino acids. Germline V gene sequence: CDR1 MNHEY, CDR2 SVGEGT. The junction had 8 bases not matched to a gene; V was cut back by 2 bases and J by 4 bases. The CDR3: CASSYPKTTSGGADTQYF. In nucleotides, the CDR3 is TGTGCCAGCAGTTACCCCAAAACGACTAGCGGGGGGGCAGATACGCAGTATTTT.

A few counts support this clone. The CDR3 sequence is CASSLIVDRGRETQYF. The CDR3, as DNA: TGTGCCAGCAGCTTAATTGTAGACAGGGGGCGAGAGACCCAGTACTTC. The chain couples TRBV7-6 to TRBJ2-5, with 10 positions matching TRBD1. Per the germline V gene, CDR1 is SGHVS and CDR2 is FNYEAQ. The CDR3 is made up of 16 amino acids. Trimming took 2 bases from V and 4 from J; bases not matched to a gene: 7. Looking up the rest from reference TRBV7-6 and TRBJ2-5 gives the full variable domain: GAGVSQSPRYKVTKRGQDVALRCDPISGHVSLYWYRQALGQGPEFLTYFNYEAQQDKSGLPNDRFSAERPEGSISTLTIQRTEQRDSAMYRCASSLIVDRGRETQYFGPGTRLLVL.

The V call is TRBV18, the J call TRBJ2-7; D is ambiguous. There are 14 residues in the CDR3. V dropped 2 bases and J dropped 7 bases, with 15 bases sitting between them. Germline V lookup: CDR1 KGHSH, CDR2 LQKENI. Here the CDR3 DNA reads TGTGCCAGCTCACCAACGCAACTTACGGGTGAGCAGTACTTC. Translation: CASSPTQLTGEQYF.

V usage is TRBV6-6 and J usage is TRBJ2-4, with 10 bases identical to TRBD2. V was pared by 2 bases and J by 7 bases, with 5 bases of the junction left unmatched. The CDR3 is 15 amino acids. CDR1 and CDR2 (germline): MNHNY, SVGAGI (reference sequence). CDR3: CASSYASGSYNIQYF. The CDR3, as DNA: TGTGCCAGCAGTTACGCTAGCGGGAGTTACAACATTCAGTACTTC.

The chain combines TRBV6-5 with TRBJ1-1; D perhaps matches TRBD1 (6 bases). The CDR3 is 13 amino acids. CDR1 is MNHEY, CDR2 SVGAGI, per germline. The V gene lost 6 bases and the J gene lost 3 bases, with 11 bases spanning the gap. The CDR3 bases are TGTGCCAGCAGCTGGGACATCTACACTGAAGCTTTCTTT. Protein sequence: CASSWDIYTEAFF.

The chain joins TRBV7-2 to TRBJ1-4; tentative D call: TRBD1 (6 bases). There are 14 residues in the CDR3. The V gene's germline CDR1 is SGHTA and CDR2 FQGNSA. The V end was cut by 3 bases, the J end by 6 bases, with 11 bases between. This CDR3 is CASSLGGAYEKLFF. The CDR3 DNA sequence: TGTGCCAGCAGCTTGGGGGGGGCCTATGAAAAACTGTTTTTT.